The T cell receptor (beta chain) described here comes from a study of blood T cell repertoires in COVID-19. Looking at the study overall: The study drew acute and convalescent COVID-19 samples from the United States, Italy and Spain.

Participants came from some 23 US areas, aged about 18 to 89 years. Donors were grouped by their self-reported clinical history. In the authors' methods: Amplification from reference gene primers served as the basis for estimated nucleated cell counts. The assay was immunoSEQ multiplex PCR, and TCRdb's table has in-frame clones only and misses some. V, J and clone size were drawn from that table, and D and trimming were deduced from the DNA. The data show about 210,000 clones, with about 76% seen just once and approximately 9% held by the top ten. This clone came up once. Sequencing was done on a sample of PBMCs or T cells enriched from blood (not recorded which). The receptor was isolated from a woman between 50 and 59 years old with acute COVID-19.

In nucleotides, the CDR3 is TGTGCCAGCAGTAGACAAAACACAGATACGCAGTATTTT. This codes for CASSRQNTDTQYF. J is TRBJ2-3 and V is TRBV12-3 or TRBV12-4, with D unresolved. V lost 5 bases and J lost 2, with 8 bases in between. CDR3 length: 13 amino acids.